This TCR beta chain was observed in a study of PD-1 blockade in classical Hodgkin lymphoma. The germline CDR1 and CDR2 sequences are MNHEY and SVGAGI. The V end lost 6 bases, the J end lost 6 bases, and 12 bases lay between the germline ends. This CDR3 comprises 12 residues. Brentuximab vedotin exposure varied among the patients, all of whom had relapsed after autologous stem cell transplantation. This table comes from immunoSEQ multiplex PCR, and its TCRdb copy is limited to in-frame clones, with some not included. Counted here are 15,000 to 20,000 clones, 82% occurring once; the ten biggest clones make up 25% to 35%.

The sequenced sample was peripheral blood mononuclear cells (PBMCs), obtained before the second cycle of nivolumab. The chain links TRBV6-5 to TRBJ2-7; D possibly corresponds to TRBD1 (6 bases). This TCR derives from a human donor with classical Hodgkin lymphoma. CDR3 region: CASSRQGPEQYF. CDR3 in DNA: TGTGCCAGCAGCCGGCAGGGGCCCGAGCAGTACTTC.